This T cell receptor (beta chain) was sequenced for a study of a mutant IDH1 vaccine in newly diagnosed glioma. The wider study: Of treated patients, 62.5% were men and approximately 40% women, averaging roughly 40 years. Participants attended visit V12, the safety follow-up, at week 35, and then attended visit V13 at week 47.

On this clone itself: Its antigen is unknown.

Time point denoted: week 35, safety follow-up. It was 300 ug of mutant IDH1 20-mer peptide that made up each vaccine dose, given with topical imiquimod. V dropped 0 bases and J dropped 3; count of bases not matched to a gene: 9. Germline V gene lookup returns CDR1 SGDLS and CDR2 YYNGEE. The CDR3 contains 16 residues. Some clones are missing from TCRdb's copy, which holds only in-frame ones; the method was immunoSEQ multiplex PCR. This table holds some 44,000 clones, roughly 84% found once. The clonotype originates from a woman aged 50 to 60 with glioma. The source was PBMCs, collected from a glioma patient whose treatment included an IDH1 peptide vaccine. The chain is built from TRBV9 and TRBJ2-7; 7 bases match TRBD1. The CDR3 loop is CASSVGSSGGIYEQYF. The CDR3 DNA reads as TGTGCCAGCAGCGTAGGATCGTCAGGGGGAATCTACGAGCAGTACTTC.